These T cell receptor beta chains were read from a single sample in a study of human T cells and chemical hapten exposure. TCRdb called the RACE reads again in MiXCR, with one record for every CDR3 protein. The data hold tens of thousands of distinct CDR3 sequences, with 8.5% observed a single time. The source was whole blood, collected in connection with sensitization to the hapten diphenylcyclopropenone (DPC). These receptors came from a woman aged 45-59 years with alopecia areata. Some clones in this sample may be carry-over from other donors' samples. CDR3s include the opening cysteine and the closing phenylalanine or tryptophan. Each record gives: clone size, V gene, D gene, J gene, CDR3 DNA, CDR3 protein. A D gene is named only where the DNA matches it firmly. Size is omitted from some rows. Given values are once, few, many or a class for expanded clones.

>once|TRBV6-5|TRBD2|TRBJ2-6
TGTGCCAGCGGTTACCGCGCCGAGGTAGCGGGAGTGTCTGGGGCCAACGTCCTGACTTTC
CASGYRAEVAGVSGANVLTF
>many|TRBV5-6|NA|TRBJ1-6
TGTGCCAGCAGGCGCTACGGGGACCAGAGGTCACCCCTCCACTTT
CASRRYGDQRSPLHF
>NA|TRBV20-1|TRBD2|TRBJ2-1
TGCAGTGCTAGAGATTGGCTAGCGGGTAAGAATGAGCAGTTCTTC
CSARDWLAGKNEQFF
>many|TRBV7-2|NA|TRBJ1-1
TGTGCCAGCAGCTTAGTGGTGAACACTGAAGCTTTCTTT
CASSLVVNTEAFF
>few|TRBV20-1|TRBD2|TRBJ2-7
TGCAGTGCCTGGACTAGCGGGGGCAACTCCTACGAGCAGTACTTC
CSAWTSGGNSYEQYF
>NA|TRBV7-2|TRBD1|TRBJ1-4
TGTGCCAGCAGGTCATACCGGGACAGATATGAAAAACTGTTTTTT
CASRSYRDRYEKLFF
>many|TRBV4-1|NA|TRBJ2-5
TGCGCCAGCAGCCAAGCGTCAGGAGTTAAGGAGACCCAGTACTTC
CASSQASGVKETQYF
>few|TRBV5-1|NA|TRBJ2-1
TGCGCCTGCCATTCGGGGGACAGCTCCTACAATGAGCAGTTCTTC
CACHSGDSSYNEQFF
>few|TRBV2|NA|TRBJ1-6
TGTGCCAGCAGTGAGGGCAATTCACCCCTCCACTTT
CASSEGNSPLHF
>NA|TRBV7-9|NA|TRBJ2-1
TGTGCCAGCAGCCCGGGGGCTCTTGAGCAGTTCTTC
CASSPGALEQFF
>few|TRBV29-1|TRBD2|TRBJ2-1
TGCAGCGCCCCGACTAGCGGGAGCTACAATGAGCAGTTCTTC
CSAPTSGSYNEQFF
>NA|TRBV3-1|NA|TRBJ2-2
TGTGCCAGCAGCCGACTCTTTGGTTACACCGGGGAGCTGTTTTTT
CASSRLFGYTGELFF
>NA|TRBV6-2/TRBV6-3|NA|TRBJ2-2
TGTGCCAGCAGTTACCAGGGCTACTCCACCGGGGAGCTGTTTTTT
CASSYQGYSTGELFF
>medium-sized|TRBV7-9|TRBD1|TRBJ2-3
TGTGCCAGCAGCTTTCCCCTCTCGACAGGGGACGGAGATACGCAGTATTTT
CASSFPLSTGDGDTQYF
>few|TRBV15|NA|TRBJ2-7
TGTGCCACCAGCAGAGAAGGGACCGCGACCTACGAGCAGTACTTC
CATSREGTATYEQYF
>NA|TRBV6-6|TRBD2|TRBJ2-1
TGTGCCAGCAGGGTTAGCGGGGATGAGCAGTTCTTC
CASRVSGDEQFF
>few|TRBV4-1|TRBD2|TRBJ2-5
TGCGCCAGCAGCCAAGTAGCGGGGGGGCCCAGCCAAGAGACCCAGTACTTC
CASSQVAGGPSQETQYF
>NA|TRBV12-3/TRBV12-4|NA|TRBJ2-3
TGTGCCAGCAGTTTTGGCAGGAGATGGGATACGCAGTATTTT
CASSFGRRWDTQYF
>few|TRBV4-3|TRBD2|TRBJ2-2
TGCGCCAGCAGAAAGGGAGCGGGAGGGATGAACACCGGGGAGCTGTTTTTT
CASRKGAGGMNTGELFF
>NA|TRBV12-3/TRBV12-4|NA|TRBJ2-2
TGTGCCAGCAACCGACCGGGACACATCACCGGGGAGCTGTTTTTT
CASNRPGHITGELFF
>NA|TRBV3-1|TRBD1|TRBJ1-1
TGTGCCAGCAGCCCCGGGACAGGGCGTATGAACACTGAAGCTTTCTTT
CASSPGTGRMNTEAFF
>few|TRBV11-2|NA|TRBJ2-7
TGTGCCAGCAGCTTCGGGGACATCAGCGAGCAGTACTTC
CASSFGDISEQYF
>few|TRBV7-2|NA|TRBJ2-3
TGTGCCAGCAGTAGTCAGGGGCCAGATACGCAGTATTTT
CASSSQGPDTQYF
>many|TRBV4-1|NA|TRBJ2-3
TGCGCCAGCAGCCAAGAATGGGGCAGGGGCCCAGATACGCAGTATTTT
CASSQEWGRGPDTQYF
>few|TRBV4-1|NA|TRBJ2-2
TGCGCCAGCAGCCTAGGGAGAGGGCCCGGGGAGCTGTTTTTT
CASSLGRGPGELFF
>NA|TRBV7-9|TRBD1|TRBJ2-7
TGTGCCAGCAGCTCCCTGGACAGGGGCCACGAGCAGTACTTC
CASSSLDRGHEQYF
>few|TRBV6-1|TRBD2|TRBJ2-1
TGTGCCAGCACCATAGCGGGGGGAAGAAATGAGCAGTTCTTC
CASTIAGGRNEQFF
>NA|TRBV10-3|TRBD1|TRBJ1-4
TGTGCCAGCAATATCGGGACAGATGGGGAAAAACTGTTTTTT
CASNIGTDGEKLFF
>many|TRBV6-2/TRBV6-3|TRBD1|TRBJ1-5
TGTGCCAGCAGCCAGGGGGGCAGTCGAAATCAGCCCCAGCATTTT
CASSQGGSRNQPQHF
>many|TRBV20-1|NA|TRBJ2-5
TGCAGTGCTAGAGATCAAGAGACCCAGTACTTC
CSARDQETQYF
>few|TRBV3-1|TRBD1|TRBJ2-7
TGTGCCAGCAGCCAAGTGGGACAGGGGGCGTTCTCCGAGCAGTACTTC
CASSQVGQGAFSEQYF
>many|TRBV6-5|NA|TRBJ2-7
TGTGCCACGACGCCCGATCAGGGATCCTACGAGCAGTACTTC
CATTPDQGSYEQYF
>NA|TRBV5-4|NA|TRBJ1-1
TGTGCCAGCACCTTCCGGGGCACTGAAGCTTTCTTT
CASTFRGTEAFF
>NA|TRBV3-1|NA|TRBJ1-3
TGTGCCAGCAGCTCCCGTTCCTCTGGAAACACCATATATTTT
CASSSRSSGNTIYF
>once|TRBV20-1|TRBD1|TRBJ2-7
TGCAGTGCTAGAGATAGAGGACAGGGTTTTCGGGAGCAGTACTTC
CSARDRGQGFREQYF
>NA|TRBV3-1|TRBD2|TRBJ2-5
TGTGCCAGCAGCCAGGCCAGCGGGGGAGAGACCCAGTACTTC
CASSQASGGETQYF
>NA|TRBV2|TRBD1|TRBJ1-5
TGTGCCAGCAGTGGGGACAGAGGGCCTGGGCCCCAGCATTTT
CASSGDRGPGPQHF
>NA|TRBV11-2|NA|TRBJ2-3
TGTGCCAGCAGCTTCACGGGTAGTACAGATACGCAGTATTTT
CASSFTGSTDTQYF
>few|TRBV20-1|TRBD1|TRBJ2-7
TGCAGTGCTAGAGTCCCAGGGGGAAGCTCCTACGAGCAGTACTTC
CSARVPGGSSYEQYF
>NA|TRBV12-5|NA|TRBJ2-1
TGTGCTAGTGGTTTTAGGGTGGCGGCCTACAATGAGCAGTTCTTC
CASGFRVAAYNEQFF
>NA|TRBV7-2|NA|TRBJ2-1
TGTGCCAGCAGCTCCGGTGACTGGGACAATGAGCAGTTCTTC
CASSSGDWDNEQFF
>many|TRBV3-1|NA|TRBJ1-6
TGTGCCAGCAGCCAGGATGTAAAGGCCGATTTGACGCCCCTCCACTTT
CASSQDVKADLTPLHF
>few|TRBV7-2|NA|TRBJ2-3
TGTGCCAGCAGCTTACGCCGGGCAGGTCTCCCAGATACGCAGTATTTT
CASSLRRAGLPDTQYF
>NA|TRBV14|TRBD1|TRBJ2-3
TGTGCCAGCAGCCGGACAGGGTCAGATACGCAGTATTTT
CASSRTGSDTQYF
>NA|TRBV7-2|TRBD1|TRBJ1-1
TGTGCCAGCAGCTTAGTCGGGACAGGGGGGAGGGTCACTGAAGCTTTCTTT
CASSLVGTGGRVTEAFF
>few|TRBV14|NA|TRBJ2-7
TGTGCCAGCAGCGCCCGGGCTGCCGGCTACGAGCAGTACTTC
CASSARAAGYEQYF
>few|TRBV6-5|NA|TRBJ2-1
TGTGCCAGCAGTCCGATACTCGGATACAATGAGCAGTTCTTC
CASSPILGYNEQFF
>few|TRBV29-1|NA|TRBJ2-7
TGCAGCGTTTTTGAGGGGACCGGCGAGCAGTACTTC
CSVFEGTGEQYF
>NA|TRBV11-1|NA|TRBJ2-1
TGTGCCAGCAGCTTAGCGGGATCCCACAATGAGCAGTTCTTC
CASSLAGSHNEQFF
>few|TRBV18|NA|TRBJ1-1
TGTGCCAGCTCACCGGAGATGAACACTGAAGCTTTCTTT
CASSPEMNTEAFF
>many|TRBV28|TRBD1|TRBJ1-1
TGTGCCAGCAGTTTACCACAGGGGGCGGTCACTGAAGCTTTCTTT
CASSLPQGAVTEAFF